This TCR beta chain came from a study of blood T cell repertoires in COVID-19. Turning to this clone: Distinct nucleotide sequences in the sample also encode this CDR3.

Germline CDR1 SEHNR, CDR2 FQNEAQ (reference sequence). V lost 1 base and J lost 5; bases outside the gene matches: 1. The CDR3 is 13 residues long. Measured with immunoSEQ multiplex PCR; TCRdb has only the in-frame clones, and not every one. The sample includes 100,000 to 120,000 clones, approximately 82% of them seen just once. The rearrangement joins TRBV7-9 to TRBJ1-2; 7 bases fit TRBD1. The clonotype was recovered from a woman in her sixties or seventies with acute or convalescent COVID-19. What was sequenced was peripheral blood. This CDR3 reads CASSLETGYGYTF. CDR3 nucleotides: TGTGCCAGCAGCTTAGAGACAGGGTATGGCTACACCTTC.